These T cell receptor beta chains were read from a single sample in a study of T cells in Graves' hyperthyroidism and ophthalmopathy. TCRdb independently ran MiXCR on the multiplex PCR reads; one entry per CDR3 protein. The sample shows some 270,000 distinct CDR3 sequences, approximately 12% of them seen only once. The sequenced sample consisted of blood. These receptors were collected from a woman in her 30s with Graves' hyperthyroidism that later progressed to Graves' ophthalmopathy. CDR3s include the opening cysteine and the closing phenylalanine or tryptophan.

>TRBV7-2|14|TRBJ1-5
CASSFRGQSEPQHF
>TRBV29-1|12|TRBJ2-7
CSVYLDSYEQYF
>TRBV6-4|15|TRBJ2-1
CASSDRAGAYNEQFF
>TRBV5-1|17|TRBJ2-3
CASSLNFAIRAGDTQYF
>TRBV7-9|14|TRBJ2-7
CASNRQGVAYEQYF
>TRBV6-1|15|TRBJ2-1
CASILTLGGYNEQFF
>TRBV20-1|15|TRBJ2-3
CSASPKAAYTDTQYF
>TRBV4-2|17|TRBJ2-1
CASSQTPWTVGNNEQFF
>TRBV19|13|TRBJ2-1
CASRVAGGDEQFF
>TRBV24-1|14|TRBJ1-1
CAGHRDLGNTEAFF
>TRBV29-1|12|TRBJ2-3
CSVVGFGDTQYF
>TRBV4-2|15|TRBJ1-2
CASSQVDREVGGYTF
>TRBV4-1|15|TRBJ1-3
CASSQVGGQGNTIYF
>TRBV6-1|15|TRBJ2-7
CASSEKDRGLYEQYF
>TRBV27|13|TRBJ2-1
CASSSTSYNEQFF
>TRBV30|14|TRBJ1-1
CAWSVSRSVFEAFF
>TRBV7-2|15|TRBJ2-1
CASSLTASEGDEQFF
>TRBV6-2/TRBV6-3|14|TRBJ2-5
CASRNLAEGETQYF
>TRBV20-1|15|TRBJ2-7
CSAKGLAGVGYEQYF
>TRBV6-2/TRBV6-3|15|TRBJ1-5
CASSYSLGLDQPQHF
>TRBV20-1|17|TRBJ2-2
CSARDRASGSLAGELFF
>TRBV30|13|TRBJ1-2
CAWSRQGAKGYTF
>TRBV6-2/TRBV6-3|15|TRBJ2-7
CAGSYSPERSYEQYF
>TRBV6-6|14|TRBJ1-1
CASSYQGAGTEAFF
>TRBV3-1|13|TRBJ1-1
CASSLQSNTEAFF